The 29 T cell receptor beta chains below were found in one sample sequenced in a study of blood T cells in healthy people across ages. Together with a sample-barcoded 5' primer, a J-beta primer mix was included in a second PCR lasting about 7 to 11 cycles. Each CDR3 protein is one row after TCRdb ran MiXCR on the 5' RACE reads. Of roughly 800,000 distinct CDR3 sequences in the sample, 20% to 30% are singletons; the top ten hold less than 3.5%. The sample also formed part of further work on T cells of mothers and their children.

Material for sequencing was blood. Receptors originate from a boy aged 5-17 years in good health.

J is TRBJ2-5 and V is TRBV7-2, with 7 bases fitting TRBD2. Trimming at V came to 0 bases and at J to 3 bases, leaving 7 bases not matched to a gene. The CDR3 loop spans 16 amino acids. Germline-derived CDR1 and CDR2 are SGHTA and FQGNSA. CDR3 DNA: TGTGCCAGCAGCTTAGCCCCCCGGGGAGGGAAAGAGACCCAGTACTTC. Its protein product is CASSLAPRGGKETQYF.

The rearrangement uses TRBV3-1 and TRBJ2-2, with 10 nucleotides matching TRBD1. CDR1 is LGHDT, CDR2 YNNKEL, per germline (reference sequence). V lost 2 bases to trimming and J lost 4 bases; unmatched junction nucleotides: 4. This CDR3 is built from 16 residues. The CDR3 reads CASSQLDRGITGELFF. CDR3 DNA: TGTGCCAGCAGCCAACTGGACAGGGGGATCACCGGGGAGCTGTTTTTT.

Only a few counts were recorded for this clonotype. The chain is built from TRBV19 and TRBJ2-5; D not certain. With 5 bases removed from V and 7 bases from J, the gap between germline ends came to 17 bases. Germline CDR1 and CDR2: LNHDA and SQIVND (reference sequence). This CDR3 contains 14 residues. CDR3 sequence: CASSFGRAGVTQYF. The CDR3 DNA is TGTGCCAGTAGTTTCGGACGGGCCGGTGTGACCCAGTACTTC.

The genes are TRBV5-1 and TRBJ1-4; D is perhaps TRBD1 (5 bases). The germline gives CDR1 SGHRS, CDR2 YFSETQ. This CDR3 comprises 14 residues. Trimming cost V 2 bases and J 4 bases, with 9 bases left between them. CDR3 in amino acids: CASSFGTLNEKLFF. Here the CDR3 DNA reads TGCGCCAGCAGCTTCGGGACCCTTAATGAAAAACTGTTTTTT.

J is TRBJ2-5 and V is TRBV28, with 8 bases fitting TRBD2. The tail of the sequence fits TRBJ2-7 better, so the J call may be wrong. The CDR3 totals 19 residues. Germline assignment: CDR1 MDHEN and CDR2 SYDVKM. CDR3 loop: CASSLFWDWGSGGTYEQYF. The CDR3, as DNA: TGTGCCAGCAGTTTATTTTGGGACTGGGGGAGCGGGGGTACCTACGAGCAGTACTTC.

This sequence joins TRBV6-1 and TRBJ1-5, with D possibly TRBD1 on 6 matching bases. Per the germline V gene, CDR1 is MNHNS and CDR2 is SASEGT. The CDR3 sequence is 14 residues long. Trimming cost V 4 bases and J 5 bases, with 12 bases left between them. CDR3 DNA: TGTGCCAGCAGTGCTCAAGGGGGTTATCAGCCCCAGCATTTT. It specifies CASSAQGGYQPQHF.

CDR3 coding DNA: TGCAGCGTTGTACGAGGGGTCAAGCAGTACTTC. Protein: CSVVRGVKQYF. This rearrangement joins TRBV29-1 to TRBJ2-7; either TRBD1 or TRBD2 may fit D (5 bases each). This CDR3 contains 11 residues. Germline V lookup: CDR1 SQVTM, CDR2 ANQGSEA. Trimming took off 4 bases at V and 8 bases at J, with 12 bases between the two ends.

This sequence joins TRBV6-4 and TRBJ1-2; the match to TRBD1 covers 9 bases. J gave up 7 bases and V 6 bases, and 21 bases lay outside the gene matches. This CDR3 is 18 amino acids long. CDR1 is MRHNA and CDR2 is SNTAGT in the germline V gene. CDR3 sequence reads: CASRGTGGTLGGVSGYTF. Here the CDR3 DNA reads TGTGCCAGCAGAGGAACAGGGGGCACACTCGGGGGTGTTAGTGGCTACACCTTC.

The chain uses TRBV2 and TRBJ1-4, with unresolved D. The CDR3 runs 13 residues. In germline, CDR1 is SNHLY, CDR2 FYNNEI. V was pared by 8 bases and J by 3 bases, with 10 bases between. The chain's CDR3 is CASRPRSNEKLFF. The CDR3 bases are TGTGCCAGCCGTCCCCGATCTAATGAAAAACTGTTTTTT.

The chain links TRBV7-2 to TRBJ2-1; TRBD1 matches 10 bases. CDR1 and CDR2 from the germline V gene are SGHTA and FQGNSA. This CDR3 is 18 amino acids long. V was clipped by 1 base and J by 0 bases; unmatched bases: 6. The CDR3 spells CASSLGGQGYGSYNEQFF. CDR3 coding DNA: TGTGCCAGCAGCTTAGGGGGACAGGGGTACGGCTCCTACAATGAGCAGTTCTTC.

This clonotype was seen just once. This CDR3 is CAIGQGTEPQHF. The CDR3 DNA follows: TGTGCCATAGGGCAGGGCACGGAGCCCCAGCATTTT. The chain uses TRBV10-3 and TRBJ1-5, with D perhaps matching TRBD1 (5 bases). This CDR3 is built from 12 residues. Germline assignment: CDR1 ENHRY and CDR2 SYGVKD. V lost 9 bases to trimming and J lost 8 bases, with 14 bases between them.

The V and J genes are TRBV9 and TRBJ2-5, with 7 nucleotides matching TRBD1. The J call may not be correct, given that the DNA end is closer to TRBJ2-7. The germline CDR1 and CDR2 sequences are SGDLS and YYNGEE. This CDR3 has 14 amino acids. The CDR3 nucleotides are TGTGCCAGCAGCCCATGGGACAGTCACTACGAGCAGTACTTC. Residues: CASSPWDSHYEQYF.

A single count supports this clonotype. The genes are TRBV29-1 and TRBJ2-1; D could derive from TRBD1 or TRBD2 (5 bases each). Germline CDR1 and CDR2: SQVTM and ANQGSEA. This CDR3 is 14 amino acids long. V lost 4 bases and J lost 6, with 16 bases in between. The CDR3 DNA is TGCAGCGTTGGAGGGACCTTCCCGGGCAATGAGCAGTTCTTC. This gives the protein CSVGGTFPGNEQFF.

This chain uses TRBV5-5 with TRBJ2-7; D is ambiguous. The length of the CDR3 is 13 residues. The germline V and J ends were trimmed by 4 bases and 4 bases, with 12 bases remaining between them. The V gene's germline CDR1 is SGHKS and CDR2 YYEKEE (reference sequence). CDR3 DNA: TGTGCCAGCAGCGAGGCGGTATTATACGAGCAGTACTTC. Its translation: CASSEAVLYEQYF.

This clonotype showed up just a few times. The chain carries TRBV27 and TRBJ2-6; the D is unclear. V was trimmed by 6 bases and J by 0 bases, leaving 12 bases between them. Per the germline V gene, CDR1 is MNHEY and CDR2 is SMNVEV (reference sequence). This CDR3 spans 16 amino acids. The CDR3 reads CASRDGPSSGANVLTF. Written as DNA, the CDR3 is TGTGCCAGCAGGGATGGTCCTAGCTCTGGGGCCAACGTCCTGACTTTC. The full variable domain, with the rest looked up from reference TRBV27 and TRBJ2-6, is EAQVTQNPRYLITVTGKKLTVTCSQNMNHEYMSWYRQDPGLGLRQIYYSMNVEVTDKGDVPEGYKVSRKEKRNFPLILESPSPNQTSLYFCASRDGPSSGANVLTFGAGSRLTVL.

The chain is built from TRBV10-2 and TRBJ1-2; 9 bases match TRBD1. V shed 7 bases and J 3 bases; nucleotides not matched to a gene: 6. Germline CDR1 WSHSY, CDR2 SAAADI. The CDR3 is 14 amino acids. CDR3 region: CASTGQGLDYGYTF. Written as DNA, the CDR3 is TGCGCCAGCACTGGACAGGGGCTAGACTATGGCTACACCTTC.

This CDR3 is CAISESGQEEKLFF. The CDR3, as DNA: TGTGCCATCAGTGAGTCGGGCCAGGAGGAAAAACTGTTTTTT. This chain connects TRBV10-3 to TRBJ1-4; D ambiguous. Per germline, CDR1 ENHRY and CDR2 SYGVKD. This CDR3 has 14 residues. With 0 bases removed from V and 8 bases from J, the gap between germline ends came to 10 bases.

The chain combines TRBV28 with TRBJ2-5; D not resolved. The CDR3 totals 14 residues. Trimming took 3 bases from V and 8 from J, leaving 16 bases between them. The V gene's germline CDR1 is MDHEN and CDR2 SYDVKM. CDR3 amino acids: CASSFHGKSGTQYF. Here the CDR3 DNA reads TGTGCCAGCAGTTTCCACGGAAAGTCCGGCACCCAGTACTTC.

V and J are TRBV4-1 and TRBJ2-2; D perhaps matches TRBD2 (5 bases). Germline CDR1 reads MGHRA; CDR2 reads YSYEKL. The CDR3 runs to 14 residues. V shed 1 base and J shed 6 bases, with 9 bases lying between them. CDR3 DNA sequence: TGCGCCAGCAGCCAAGTCCCCGGGGCCGGGGAGCTGTTTTTT. It translates to CASSQVPGAGELFF.

The chain links TRBV2 to TRBJ1-4; the D is unclear. Trimming took 8 bases from V and 2 from J, leaving 15 bases between them. CDR3 size: 15 residues. Germline V gives CDR1 SNHLY, CDR2 FYNNEI. DNA for the CDR3: TGTGCCAGCGGCACTCCAGGAGCGACTAATGAAAAACTGTTTTTT. This gives the protein CASGTPGATNEKLFF. Full variable domain (outside the CDR3, taken from reference TRBV2 and TRBJ1-4): EPEVTQTPSHQVTQMGQEVILRCVPISNHLYFYWYRQILGQKVEFLVSFYNNEISEKSEIFDDQFSVERPDGSNFTLKIRSTKLEDSAMYFCASGTPGATNEKLFFGSGTQLSVL.

This clonotype has only a few counts. The chain uses TRBV5-1 and TRBJ1-2; D gene uncertain. Trimming removed 1 base at V and 6 bases at J, with 13 bases between. The CDR3 is made up of 14 amino acids. CDR1 is SGHRS, CDR2 YFSETQ, per germline. CDR3 region: CASSLTWPGDGYTF. CDR3 in DNA: TGCGCCAGCAGCTTGACATGGCCTGGGGATGGCTACACCTTC.

CDR3 DNA: TGCAGCGCCGAACCAGGGCTGGAGGGCTACACCTTC. It specifies CSAEPGLEGYTF. The V and J genes are TRBV29-1 and TRBJ1-2, with a weak D call TRBD1 (5 bases). This CDR3 is 12 amino acids long. V lost 7 bases and J 8 bases, leaving 17 bases between the germline ends. Germline CDR1 SQVTM, CDR2 ANQGSEA.

The sample holds a few counts of this clonotype. The chain combines TRBV20-1 with TRBJ2-5; TRBD2 might be the D (6 bases). Germline lookup yields CDR1 DFQATT and CDR2 SNEGSKA (reference sequence). This CDR3 is 14 amino acids long. Between the trimmed V and J ends, which lost 6 bases and 1 base, there was a span of 15 bases. Here the CDR3 DNA reads TGCAGTGCCCGGACGGGGGTACCCCAAGAGACCCAGTACTTC. Its translation: CSARTGVPQETQYF.

This clonotype was seen more than once but under ten times. This chain connects TRBV20-1 to TRBJ1-4; a weak D match, TRBD1 (6 bases). The CDR3 covers 17 residues. Trimming shortened V by 3 bases and J by 2 bases, and 19 bases separated the two germline ends. Germline V gene sequence: CDR1 DFQATT, CDR2 SNEGSKA (reference sequence). The CDR3 nucleotides read TGCAGTGCTAGCGGGGACACGGGGGGCTTGACTAATGAAAAACTGTTTTTT. This codes for CSASGDTGGLTNEKLFF.

The table lists this clonotype with a few counts. The chain has TRBV9 and TRBJ1-6, with TRBD1 matching over 7 bases. The CDR3 covers 15 residues. Germline lookup yields CDR1 SGDLS and CDR2 YYNGEE. V shed 0 bases, J shed 7 bases, and the junction held 4 bases outside the gene matches. The DNA for the CDR3 is TGTGCCAGCAGCGTAGGGGGACAGAAGAATTCACCCCTCCACTTT. Amino acid sequence: CASSVGGQKNSPLHF. Looking up the rest from reference TRBV9 and TRBJ1-6 gives the full variable domain: DSGVTQTPKHLITATGQRVTLRCSPRSGDLSVYWYQQSLDQGLQFLIQYYNGEERAKGNILERFSAQQFPDLHSELNLSSLELGDSALYFCASSVGGQKNSPLHFGNGTRLTVT.

This chain uses TRBV7-2 with TRBJ2-1; D unresolved. The CDR3 contains 13 residues. Trimming stripped 7 bases from V and 9 bases from J, with 16 bases between. Germline V gene lookup returns CDR1 SGHTA and CDR2 FQGNSA. The CDR3 nucleotides are TGTGCCAGCACCTCACCCCACATAGGTGAGCAGTTCTTC. It is translated as CASTSPHIGEQFF.

The J gene is TRBJ2-5, the V gene TRBV4-3; D possibly corresponds to TRBD2 (6 bases). CDR1 and CDR2 (germline): LGHNA, YSLEER. This CDR3 spans 15 amino acids. Trimming stripped 0 bases from V and 9 bases from J, with 17 bases between. CDR3 loop: CASSQDPAGPSSQYF. Written as DNA, the CDR3 is TGCGCCAGCAGCCAAGACCCGGCGGGGCCGAGTTCCCAGTACTTC.

The CDR3 DNA reads TGCGCCAGCGGGACTAGCGGGACGTACCAAGAGACCCAGTACTTC. Amino acid sequence: CASGTSGTYQETQYF. The chain recombines TRBV10-2 with TRBJ2-5; 13 positions match TRBD2. This CDR3 is 15 amino acids long. Trimming cost V 8 bases and J 0 bases; bases outside gene matches: 3. Germline values: CDR1 WSHSY, CDR2 SAAADI.

This clonotype showed up many times. The junction departs from germline at one end; a sequencing error may be responsible. The chain has TRBV5-1 and TRBJ2-5; TRBD2 might be the D (5 bases). CDR1 and CDR2 (germline): SGHRS, YFSETQ. The CDR3 contains 11 residues. CDR3 DNA: TGTGCCAGCAGCTTAGCGGAGACCCAGTACTTC. Its translation: CASSLAETQYF.